This T cell receptor (beta chain) is drawn from a study of shared clonotypes between healthy human individuals. Study details: The plates for each donor numbered three CD4 naive, three CD4 memory, two CD8 naive and one CD8 memory.

The authors divided CD4+ cells into CD45RA+ naive and CD45RA-negative memory subsets. Study-level points and caveats: Tissue TCR repertoires likely differ from these blood-only repertoires.

In the authors' workflow: Filtering differed because ImmunoSEQ produced junction-only sequences that carried no quality scores. Measured with immunoSEQ multiplex PCR; TCRdb has only the in-frame clones, and not every one. V, J and clone size are taken as reported in that table, and D and trimming were inferred from the DNA itself. The data show nearly 1,000,000 clones, less than 85% seen once. Worth noting for this clone: The antigen is undetermined. One end of the junction is discordant with germline, which a read error may explain.

CDR3 size: 12 residues. The V gene's germline CDR1 is MDHEN and CDR2 SYDVKM. The TCR sequence derives from a man aged 18 to 35 in good health. J is TRBJ1-2 and V is TRBV28, with a weak D call TRBD1 (6 bases). Sequencing input: memory CD4+ T cells sorted from blood. Subset of the sample: CD45RA-negative fraction. The CDR3 region is CASSSGTPGGSF. The CDR3 DNA reads as TGTGCCAGCAGCTCAGGGACACCCGGAGGGTCTTTC.